This T cell receptor (beta chain) emerged from a study of T cell responses to AZD1222 COVID-19 vaccine. Data came from immunoSEQ multiplex PCR; TCRdb stores just in-frame clones and leaves some out. Here the sample spans some 110,000 clones, 86% being singletons. Pooled samples include second doses given at about 4 or 12 weeks. This receptor was identified in an adult who received the AZD1222 COVID-19 vaccine. Here the sequenced sample was peripheral blood, taken 28 days after the second AZD1222 dose.

Here the CDR3 reads CASSEGTAGANVLTF. The CDR3 DNA sequence: TGTGCCAGCAGTGAAGGGACGGCTGGGGCCAACGTCCTGACTTTC. The V gene is TRBV6-1, the J gene TRBJ2-6, with D uncertain. The germline V gene encodes CDR1 MNHNS and CDR2 SASEGT. Trimming took off 1 base at V and 2 bases at J, with 6 bases between the two ends. The CDR3 contains 15 residues.